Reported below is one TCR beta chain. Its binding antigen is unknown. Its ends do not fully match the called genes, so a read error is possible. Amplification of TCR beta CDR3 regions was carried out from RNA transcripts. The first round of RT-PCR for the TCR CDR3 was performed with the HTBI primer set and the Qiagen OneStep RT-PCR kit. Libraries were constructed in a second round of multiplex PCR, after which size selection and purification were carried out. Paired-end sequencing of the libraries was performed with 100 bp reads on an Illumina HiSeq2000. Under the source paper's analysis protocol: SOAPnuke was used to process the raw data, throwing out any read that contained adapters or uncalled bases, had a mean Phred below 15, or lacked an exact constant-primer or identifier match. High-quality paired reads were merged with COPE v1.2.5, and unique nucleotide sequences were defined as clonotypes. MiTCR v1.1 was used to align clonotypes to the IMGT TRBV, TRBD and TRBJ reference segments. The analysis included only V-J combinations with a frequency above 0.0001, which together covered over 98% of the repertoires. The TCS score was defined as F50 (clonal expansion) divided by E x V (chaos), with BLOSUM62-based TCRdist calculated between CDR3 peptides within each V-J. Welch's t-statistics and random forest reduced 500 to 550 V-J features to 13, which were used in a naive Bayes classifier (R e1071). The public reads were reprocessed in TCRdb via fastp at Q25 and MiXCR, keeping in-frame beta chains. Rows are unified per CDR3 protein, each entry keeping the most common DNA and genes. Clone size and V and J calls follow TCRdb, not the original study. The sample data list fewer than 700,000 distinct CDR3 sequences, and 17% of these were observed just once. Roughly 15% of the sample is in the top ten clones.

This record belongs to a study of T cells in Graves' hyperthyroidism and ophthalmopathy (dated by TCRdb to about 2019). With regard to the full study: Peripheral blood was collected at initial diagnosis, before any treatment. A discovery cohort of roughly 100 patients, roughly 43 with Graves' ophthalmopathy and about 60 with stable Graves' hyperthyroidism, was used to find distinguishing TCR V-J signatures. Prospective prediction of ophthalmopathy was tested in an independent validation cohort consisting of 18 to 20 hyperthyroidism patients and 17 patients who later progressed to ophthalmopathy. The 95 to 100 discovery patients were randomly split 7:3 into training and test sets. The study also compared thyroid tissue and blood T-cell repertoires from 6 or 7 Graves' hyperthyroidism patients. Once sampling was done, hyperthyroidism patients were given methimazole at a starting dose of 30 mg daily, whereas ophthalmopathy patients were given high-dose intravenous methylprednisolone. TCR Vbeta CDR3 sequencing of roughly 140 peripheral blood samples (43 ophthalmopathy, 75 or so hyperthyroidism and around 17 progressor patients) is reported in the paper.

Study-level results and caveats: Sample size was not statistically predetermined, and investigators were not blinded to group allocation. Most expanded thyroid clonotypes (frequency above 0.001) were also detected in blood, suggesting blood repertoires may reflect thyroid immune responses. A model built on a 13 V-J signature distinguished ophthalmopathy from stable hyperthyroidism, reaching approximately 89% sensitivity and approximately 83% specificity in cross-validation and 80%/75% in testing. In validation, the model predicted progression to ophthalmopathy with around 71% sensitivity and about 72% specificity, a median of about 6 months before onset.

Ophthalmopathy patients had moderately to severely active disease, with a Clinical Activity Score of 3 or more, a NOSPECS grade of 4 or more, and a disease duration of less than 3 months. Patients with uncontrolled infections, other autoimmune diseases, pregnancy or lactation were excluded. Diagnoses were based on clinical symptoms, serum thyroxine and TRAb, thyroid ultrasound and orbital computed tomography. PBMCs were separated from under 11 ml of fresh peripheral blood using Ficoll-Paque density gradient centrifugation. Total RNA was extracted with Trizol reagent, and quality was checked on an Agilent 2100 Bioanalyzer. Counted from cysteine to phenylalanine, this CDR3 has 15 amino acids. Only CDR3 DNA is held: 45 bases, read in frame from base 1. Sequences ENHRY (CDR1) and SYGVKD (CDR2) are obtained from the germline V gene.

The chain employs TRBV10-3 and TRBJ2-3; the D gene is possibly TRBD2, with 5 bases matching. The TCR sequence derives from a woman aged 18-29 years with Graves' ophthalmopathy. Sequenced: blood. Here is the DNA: TGTGCCGTCAGTGTAGGACGGGGAGGCACAGATACGCAGTATTTT. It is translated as CAVSVGRGGTDTQYF.